A selection of T cell receptor beta chains follows, all from one sample in a study of CD8+ T cells in alopecia areata. TCRdb's table, derived via immunoSEQ multiplex PCR, lists solely in-frame clones and lacks some. Of roughly 190,000 clones in the sample, around 60% were seen once. The sequences come from CD4+ T cells sorted from blood, collected around week 49, from a patient treated with tofacitinib. These receptors all stem from a human donor with alopecia areata. Both conserved end residues are part of each CDR3. The order of the fields is D gene, V gene, J gene, clone size, CDR3 DNA, CDR3 protein. D genes are given only for firm matches. The size field is filled for only some rows; it gives once, few, many or a size class.

NA	TRBV7-2	TRBJ1-2	NA	TGTGCCAGCAGCTTCTCCGGGCCGAACCTTGGGGGCTACACCTTC	CASSFSGPNLGGYTF
TRBD2	TRBV7-2	TRBJ2-1	NA	TGTGCCAGCAGCTCCCCTAGCGGGGCCTACAATGAGCAGTTCTTC	CASSSPSGAYNEQFF
TRBD2	TRBV9	TRBJ2-5	NA	TGTGCCAGCAGCGCCCACGGGACTAGCGGTCGAGAGACCCAGTACTTC	CASSAHGTSGRETQYF
TRBD2	TRBV7-2	TRBJ2-7	once	TGTGCCAGCAGCTTAAGTAGTGGGCGGGGGAGCTCCTACGAGCAGTACTTC	CASSLSSGRGSSYEQYF
NA	TRBV9	TRBJ2-2	NA	TGTGCCAGCAGCTTCAGGGAATTCTACACCGGGGAGCTGTTTTTT	CASSFREFYTGELFF
TRBD1	TRBV29-1	TRBJ1-1	NA	TGCAGCGTTAAAACAGGGGTGGGCACTGAAGCTTTCTTT	CSVKTGVGTEAFF
NA	TRBV20-1	TRBJ2-1	NA	TGCAGTGCTCTGGTAAATGAGCAGTTCTTC	CSALVNEQFF
TRBD2	TRBV2	TRBJ2-3	NA	TGTGCCAGCCTACTAGCGGGGAGCACAGATACGCAGTATTTT	CASLLAGSTDTQYF
NA	TRBV9	TRBJ1-6	once	TGTGCCAGCAGCGTAGGGTCAACGGGGAATTCACCCCTCCACTTT	CASSVGSTGNSPLHF
NA	TRBV15	TRBJ2-6	once	TGTGCCACCAGCAGAGACTCTCTGGGAACAGGTGTCCTGACTTTC	CATSRDSLGTGVLTF
NA	TRBV5-1	TRBJ1-1	NA	TGCGCCAGCAGCTTGGAGGTTAACAGTGAAGCTTTCTTT	CASSLEVNSEAFF
NA	TRBV29-1	TRBJ2-3	few	TGCAGCGTGGACCCGGGGCCTTCCACAGATACGCAGTATTTT	CSVDPGPSTDTQYF
TRBD2	TRBV6-1	TRBJ2-7	few	TGTGCCAGCAGTTCCGGACTAGGATCTTACGAGCAGTACTTC	CASSSGLGSYEQYF
NA	TRBV7-8	TRBJ1-5	NA	TGTGCCAGCAGCTTACGTGGGGGGCAAAGTCAGCCCCAGCATTTT	CASSLRGGQSQPQHF
NA	TRBV30	TRBJ1-2	NA	TGTGCCTGGGTACAGACGTTTAACTATGGCTACACCTTC	CAWVQTFNYGYTF
TRBD2	TRBV25-1	TRBJ2-5	NA	TGTGCCAGCAGTGGTCCTGGGGGGGTGCAAGAGACCCAGTACTTC	CASSGPGGVQETQYF
NA	TRBV23-1	TRBJ2-3	once	TGCGCCAGCAGTCAATCTCCCGGCCGGGTATCGGATACGCAGTATTTT	CASSQSPGRVSDTQYF
NA	TRBV29-1	TRBJ2-2	NA	TGCAGCGCTCAGGGTCCCGGGGAGCTGTTTTTT	CSAQGPGELFF
NA	TRBV4-1	TRBJ1-4	few	TGCGCCAGCAGCCATTATGGGGGTGGAGATGAAAAACTGTTTTTT	CASSHYGGGDEKLFF
TRBD2	TRBV10-3	TRBJ2-1	NA	TGTGCCATCAGTGAGGGGCTAGCGGGGGAGGATGAGCAGTTCTTC	CAISEGLAGEDEQFF
NA	TRBV6-6	TRBJ1-2	NA	TGTGCCAGCAGCCCTCGGGTAGTTGGGAATGGCTACACCTTC	CASSPRVVGNGYTF
NA	TRBV30	TRBJ1-2	NA	TGTGCCTGGAGCTCGGACCCCCTGGTTTCTGGCTACACCTTC	CAWSSDPLVSGYTF
NA	TRBV7-6	TRBJ2-7	NA	TGTGCCAGCAGCTTACAGCCAGGGACCGACTATAAGCAGTACTTC	CASSLQPGTDYKQYF
NA	TRBV7-7	TRBJ2-1	NA	TGTGCCAGCAGCTTTGGCTCCAGCTCCTACAATGAGCAGTTCTTC	CASSFGSSSYNEQFF
NA	TRBV7-2	TRBJ1-2	NA	TGTGCCAGCAGCCCTATTCAGGCAGTCTATGGCTACACCTTC	CASSPIQAVYGYTF
NA	TRBV7-8	TRBJ2-5	NA	TGTGCCAGCAGCTGGGGGGGCCTCCAAGAGACCCAGTACTTC	CASSWGGLQETQYF
NA	TRBV6-6	TRBJ2-5	NA	TGTGCCAGCTCTTTTAGGGAGTCGGTGACCCAGTACTTC	CASSFRESVTQYF
NA	TRBV28	TRBJ2-7	medium-sized	TGTGCCAGCACAGACAGAGGGAACCTGGGGCAGTACTTC	CASTDRGNLGQYF
NA	TRBV7-9	TRBJ2-3	NA	TGTGCCAGCAGCTTCAGGGAAACAGATACGCAGTATTTT	CASSFRETDTQYF
TRBD1	TRBV5-4	TRBJ2-7	NA	TGTGCCAGCACGAAACAGGGGGTTTCTTCCTACGAGCAGTACTTC	CASTKQGVSSYEQYF
NA	TRBV30	TRBJ1-6	NA	TGTGCCTGGAGTGTGCAGGAGAATTCACCCCTCCACTTT	CAWSVQENSPLHF
TRBD1	TRBV29-1	TRBJ1-1	NA	TGCAGCGTTGACGGGACAGGGGGCGGGACTGAAGCTTTCTTT	CSVDGTGGGTEAFF
NA	TRBV6-6	TRBJ1-1	NA	TGTGCCAGCAGTTACGGTCCCGGCAGGAACACTGAAGCTTTCTTT	CASSYGPGRNTEAFF
NA	TRBV29-1	TRBJ1-5	NA	TGCAGCGTTGCAGAGAATAGCAATCAGCCCCAGCATTTT	CSVAENSNQPQHF
NA	TRBV30	TRBJ2-4	NA	TGTGCCTGGAGTGCAGACCTGGGCGGAAACATTCAGTACTTC	CAWSADLGGNIQYF
NA	TRBV30	TRBJ2-7	NA	TGTGCCTGGAGTAATAAAGGGATGGGCTACGAGCAGTACTTC	CAWSNKGMGYEQYF
NA	TRBV4-3	TRBJ1-2	NA	TGCGCCAGCAGCCAAGAGGTGACGGACAGCTATGGCTACACCTTC	CASSQEVTDSYGYTF
NA	TRBV19	TRBJ2-1	NA	TGTGCCAGTAGCCCACTGGCCCCGGCCTACAATGAGCAGTTCTTC	CASSPLAPAYNEQFF
NA	TRBV6-1	TRBJ1-1	few	TGTGCCAGCAGTGAAAGACAGGAGAACACTGAAGCTTTCTTT	CASSERQENTEAFF